One sample yielded the 27 T cell receptor beta chains listed below, sequenced in a study of control samples from healthy donors and cancer patients. Generated by immunoSEQ multiplex PCR, the TCRdb table keeps only in-frame clones and is missing some. The sample records about 72,000 clones, 80% to 95% being singletons. The material sequenced was blood. The receptors come from a woman in her sixties in good health.

The sample holds a few counts of this clone. The gene calls are TRBV6-4 and TRBJ2-1, with 8 bases fitting TRBD2. Germline V gene lookup returns CDR1 MRHNA and CDR2 SNTAGT. This CDR3 comprises 15 residues. V was clipped by 7 bases and J by 9 bases; unmatched bases: 14. The CDR3 sequence is CASKKTTGGYGEQFF. The CDR3 nucleotides read TGTGCCAGCAAAAAGACGACGGGAGGGTACGGTGAGCAGTTCTTC.

The J gene is TRBJ2-1, the V gene TRBV29-1; 10 bases are shared with TRBD1. This CDR3 is 14 amino acids long. V lost 1 base to trimming and J lost 6 bases; unmatched junction nucleotides: 3. Germline values: CDR1 SQVTM, CDR2 ANQGSEA. The CDR3 region has the DNA TGCAGCGTTGAAGGACAGGGGGCTGGCAATGAGCAGTTCTTC. Translation gives CSVEGQGAGNEQFF.

V gene TRBV18 combines with J gene TRBJ2-7, with D tentatively TRBD1 or TRBD2 (5 bases each). Germline V lookup: CDR1 KGHSH, CDR2 LQKENI. This CDR3 contains 15 residues. Trimming cost V 3 bases and J 4 bases, with 16 bases left between them. CDR3 sequence reads: CASSPWGSTIYEQYF. In DNA form, the CDR3 reads TGTGCCAGCTCACCTTGGGGGTCGACCATTTACGAGCAGTACTTC.

This chain joins TRBV9 and TRBJ2-2; TRBD2 matches at 10 bases. The CDR3 has 14 amino acids. After removal of 4 bases from V and 8 bases from J, the junction contained 5 bases not matched to a gene. Germline CDR1 is SGDLS and CDR2 is YYNGEE. This CDR3 reads CASSTGTSAGELFF. The CDR3 DNA reads as TGTGCCAGCAGCACTGGGACTAGCGCGGGGGAGCTGTTTTTT.

The V and J genes are TRBV9 and TRBJ2-2, with D maybe TRBD2 (6 bases). CDR1 and CDR2 (germline): SGDLS, YYNGEE. The CDR3 consists of 15 residues. The V end lost 2 bases, the J end lost 0 bases, and 8 bases lay between the germline ends. CDR3 residues: CASSVSGTNTGELFF. CDR3 sequence (DNA): TGTGCCAGCAGCGTTAGCGGTACGAACACCGGGGAGCTGTTTTTT.

The CDR3 protein is CASSPTPWQGGAFF. Here the CDR3 DNA reads TGTGCCAGCTCACCCACACCATGGCAGGGAGGAGCTTTCTTT. V and J are TRBV18 and TRBJ1-1; perhaps TRBD1 as D (5 bases). Looked up from germline, CDR1 is KGHSH and CDR2 is LQKENI. CDR3 size: 14 residues. V lost 3 bases, J lost 10 bases, and 18 bases lay in between.

J is TRBJ1-1 and V is TRBV30; no firm D call. Germline V gene lookup returns CDR1 GTSNPN and CDR2 SVGIG (reference sequence). This CDR3 is built from 12 residues. Trimming removed 4 bases at V and 4 bases at J, with 10 bases between. The CDR3 sequence is CAWNSGFTEAFF. CDR3 DNA sequence: TGTGCCTGGAATTCGGGGTTCACTGAAGCTTTCTTT.

The V call is TRBV18, the J call TRBJ1-4, with D unclear. Trimming removed 5 bases from V and 5 bases from J, with 9 bases in between. This CDR3 is built from 13 residues. Looked up from germline, CDR1 is KGHSH and CDR2 is LQKENI. CDR3 bases: TGTGCCAGCTCAACCAGCGGAAATGAAAAACTGTTTTTT. It yields the protein CASSTSGNEKLFF.

The chain recombines TRBV11-2 with TRBJ1-2; no reliable D call. This CDR3 spans 14 amino acids. Deletions cut 2 bases from V and 2 bases from J, with 9 bases between. The germline V gene encodes CDR1 SGHAT and CDR2 FQNNGV. CDR3 sequence (DNA): TGTGCCAGCAGCTTAATTGTAGGAAACTATGGCTACACCTTC. Its protein product is CASSLIVGNYGYTF.

CDR3 nucleotide sequence: TGTGCCAGCAGCTCGGACTCCCGGAGGGAGACCCAGTACTTC. Protein product: CASSSDSRRETQYF. The rearrangement joins TRBV7-2 to TRBJ2-5, with D possibly TRBD2 on 5 matching bases. Germline CDR1 is SGHTA and CDR2 is FQGNSA. There are 14 residues in the CDR3. Trimming cost V 4 bases and J 5 bases, with 14 bases left between them.

The gene calls are TRBV5-4 and TRBJ2-1; tentative D call: TRBD2 (6 bases). The germline gives CDR1 SGHNT, CDR2 YYREEE (reference sequence). This CDR3 is built from 14 residues. V gave up 3 bases and J gave up 4 bases, with 11 bases separating them. CDR3 in DNA: TGTGCCAGCAGCTCCACCGGGAGTTACAATGAGCAGTTCTTC. Encoded protein: CASSSTGSYNEQFF.

CDR3 sequence (DNA): TGCAGCGTTGAAAGAGGAGACAGGGGCTACGAGCAGTACTTC. Translated: CSVERGDRGYEQYF. This sequence joins TRBV29-1 and TRBJ2-7; 8 positions agree with TRBD1. Germline CDR1 reads SQVTM; CDR2 reads ANQGSEA. The CDR3 extends over 14 amino acids. J lost 3 bases, V lost 2 bases, and 6 bases had no gene match.

CDR3 region: CASSTQGSTEAFF. The CDR3, as DNA: TGTGCCAGCAGTACACAGGGGAGCACTGAAGCTTTCTTT. The J gene is TRBJ1-1, the V gene TRBV7-9; 7 bases are shared with TRBD1. V lost 6 bases, J lost 4 bases, and 5 bases stayed unmatched. The V gene's germline CDR1 is SEHNR and CDR2 FQNEAQ (reference sequence). This CDR3 is built from 13 residues.

The chain combines TRBV24-1 with TRBJ2-1; D could derive from TRBD1 or TRBD2 (6 bases each). Germline lookup yields CDR1 KGHDR and CDR2 SFDVKD. The CDR3 is made up of 16 amino acids. V was clipped by 2 bases and J by 7 bases, with 17 bases between them. CDR3: CATSDWGRGAGNEQFF. CDR3 in DNA: TGTGCCACCAGTGATTGGGGTAGGGGGGCAGGGAATGAGCAGTTCTTC.

V usage is TRBV9 and J usage is TRBJ2-7; tentative D call: TRBD2 (5 bases). Germline-derived CDR1 and CDR2 are SGDLS and YYNGEE. V was clipped by 4 bases and J by 2 bases, with 16 bases between them. The CDR3 covers 15 residues. CDR3 protein: CASSPSPAVTYEQYF. For the CDR3, the DNA is TGTGCCAGCAGCCCTTCCCCAGCGGTAACCTACGAGCAGTACTTC.

The rearrangement uses TRBV4-1 and TRBJ2-3, with D perhaps matching TRBD2 (6 bases). With 1 base removed from V and 1 base from J, the gap between germline ends came to 15 bases. Germline V lookup: CDR1 MGHRA, CDR2 YSYEKL. This CDR3 has 17 residues. The CDR3 reads CASSQGRAFLRTDTQYF. The CDR3 DNA sequence: TGCGCCAGCAGCCAAGGGAGGGCCTTTCTCCGCACAGATACGCAGTATTTT.

This clone was found once. The genes are TRBV7-9 and TRBJ2-2; TRBD2 might be the D (5 bases). The CDR3 is 13 residues long. V gave up 8 bases and J gave up 4 bases, with 11 bases separating them. The germline CDR1 and CDR2 sequences are SEHNR and FQNEAQ (reference sequence). DNA for the CDR3: TGTGCCAGCCAGAGGGCGGGCACCGGGGAGCTGTTTTTT. Its protein product is CASQRAGTGELFF. The full variable domain, rest sourced from reference TRBV7-9 and TRBJ2-2, is DTGVSQNPRHKITKRGQNVTFRCDPISEHNRLYWYRQTLGQGPEFLTYFQNEAQLEKSRLLSDRFSAERPKGSFSTLEIQRTEQGDSAMYLCASQRAGTGELFFGEGSRLTVL.

This clone was counted once. The chain employs TRBV24-1 and TRBJ2-7; 7 bases are a match to TRBD1. CDR3 size: 12 residues. The V segment lost 6 bases and the J segment 6 bases; nucleotides outside the gene matches: 4. Germline V gene sequence: CDR1 KGHDR, CDR2 SFDVKD. The DNA for the CDR3 is TGTGCCACCAGTTCCCAGGGGGTCGAGCAGTACTTC. Translating gives CATSSQGVEQYF.

The chain combines TRBV28 with TRBJ2-7; D tentatively fits TRBD1 or TRBD2 (5 bases each). The V and J ends lost 3 bases and 4 bases respectively, with 13 bases between them. Germline lookup yields CDR1 MDHEN and CDR2 SYDVKM. The CDR3 has 14 residues. The chain's CDR3 is CASSLGVPIYEQYF. CDR3 nucleotide sequence: TGTGCCAGCAGTTTGGGGGTCCCCATTTACGAGCAGTACTTC.

The V call is TRBV28, the J call TRBJ2-3; D perhaps matches TRBD1 (6 bases). The V and J ends lost 4 bases and 0 bases respectively, with 11 bases between them. Germline lookup yields CDR1 MDHEN and CDR2 SYDVKM. The CDR3 is 15 residues long. This CDR3 reads CASSYAGASTDTQYF. CDR3 DNA: TGTGCCAGCAGTTACGCAGGGGCGAGCACAGATACGCAGTATTTT. Looking up the rest from reference TRBV28 and TRBJ2-3 gives the full variable domain: DVKVTQSSRYLVKRTGEKVFLECVQDMDHENMFWYRQDPGLGLRLIYFSYDVKMKEKGDIPEGYSVSREKKERFSLILESASTNQTSMYLCASSYAGASTDTQYFGPGTRLTVL.

The chain couples TRBV27 to TRBJ1-1, with D possibly being TRBD1 (5 bases). V lost 7 bases and J 6 bases, leaving 21 bases between the germline ends. This CDR3 is built from 15 residues. Germline-derived CDR1 and CDR2 are MNHEY and SMNVEV (reference sequence). The DNA of the CDR3 is TGTGCCAGCAACCAGAGGCCGAAGGGGAAGGCTGAAGCTTTCTTT. Protein: CASNQRPKGKAEAFF.

V gene TRBV28 combines with J gene TRBJ1-2; the D is unclear. V was pared by 3 bases and J by 7 bases, with 12 bases between. The germline V gene encodes CDR1 MDHEN and CDR2 SYDVKM. The CDR3 spans 13 residues. The CDR3 sequence is CASSLAGTGGYTF. The CDR3 nucleotides are TGTGCCAGCAGTTTGGCGGGTACGGGTGGCTACACCTTC.

The J gene is TRBJ1-2, the V gene TRBV28; D remains unclear. This CDR3 spans 14 amino acids. Per the germline V gene, CDR1 is MDHEN and CDR2 is SYDVKM. Trimming shortened V by 9 bases and J by 2 bases, and 16 bases separated the two germline ends. CDR3 protein: CASSAGWPNYGYTF. The CDR3 nucleotides are TGTGCCAGTTCTGCAGGATGGCCGAACTATGGCTACACCTTC.

V usage is TRBV5-1 and J usage is TRBJ1-3; D is possibly TRBD1 (5 bases). V was trimmed by 5 bases and J by 3 bases, leaving 12 bases between them. Germline V gene sequence: CDR1 SGHRS, CDR2 YFSETQ. The length of the CDR3 is 14 residues. The chain's CDR3 is CASRSQVGGNTIYF. In nucleotides, the CDR3 is TGCGCCAGCAGGTCACAGGTCGGTGGAAACACCATATATTTT.

This rearrangement joins TRBV18 to TRBJ1-2; no clear D. From germline, CDR1 is KGHSH and CDR2 LQKENI. The CDR3 has 13 residues. Trimming removed 3 bases at V and 3 bases at J, with 8 bases between. CDR3 DNA: TGTGCCAGCTCACCCCCGAGGCACTATGGCTACACCTTC. As protein: CASSPPRHYGYTF.

The CDR3 reads CASRRWDANTEAFF. The CDR3 region has the DNA TGTGCCAGCAGGCGGTGGGACGCGAACACTGAAGCTTTCTTT. The chain carries TRBV2 and TRBJ1-1, with D possibly TRBD1 on 5 matching bases. Germline V lookup: CDR1 SNHLY, CDR2 FYNNEI. Deletions cut 6 bases from V and 1 base from J, with 12 bases between. The CDR3 loop spans 14 amino acids.

The sample holds one count of this clone. This chain connects TRBV6-1 to TRBJ2-7, with 11 bases that match TRBD2. Germline V gives CDR1 MNHNS, CDR2 SASEGT. J lost 6 bases, V lost 0 bases, and 13 bases had no gene match. The CDR3 loop spans 18 amino acids. The CDR3 nucleotides are TGTGCCAGCAGTGAAGCGCTTCGGTTAGCGGGAGGGCCGTCCGAGCAGTACTTC. Amino acids: CASSEALRLAGGPSEQYF.